Described below is a single T cell receptor (beta chain) sequence and its context. Its antigen is unidentified. The CDR3 is 14 residues long. From germline, CDR1 is MNHEY and CDR2 SVGAGI. The sample comes from a study of cytomegalovirus exposure and HLA in healthy donors. Study details: Roughly 180 million T cells yielded more than 95 million unique TCR beta sequences, as an earlier analysis found. Overall study findings and caveats: Trimming of TCR beta V- and J-genes showed a link, identified in a later analysis, to a missense DCLRE1C variant. Later analysis reportedly placed an Asian-associated ancestry cluster below the roughly 690-donor mean in N-insertions. With DRB1 most and HLA-C fewest, TCR association rates differed between HLA loci in a later analysis.

60 Vbeta and 13 Jbeta primers were used in PCR. Sequencing used immunoSEQ multiplex PCR; TCRdb keeps in-frame clones, though not all of them. The table includes approximately 150,000 clones, less than 10% detected once. V is TRBV6-5 and J is TRBJ2-5; D is unresolved. TRBJ2-7 matches the DNA end more closely, so the J call is doubtful. The TCR sequence derives from a male donor in good health and CMV-seronegative. Sequencing was done on a sample of PBMCs. The CDR3 DNA follows: TGTGCCAGCAGTTACTCTGTCCAGGCCCACGAGCAGTACTTC. Encoded protein: CASSYSVQAHEQYF.